This T cell receptor beta chain was captured in a study of cytomegalovirus exposure and HLA in healthy donors. PCR was performed using 60 Vbeta and 13 Jbeta primers. Some clones are missing from TCRdb's copy, which holds only in-frame ones; the method was immunoSEQ multiplex PCR. Counted here are 75,000 to 100,000 clones, under 75% occurring once; the ten biggest clones make up about 1.3%. In regard to this clone: The antigen remains unidentified.

Trimming shortened V by 3 bases and J by 1 base, and 6 bases separated the two germline ends. The CDR3 totals 13 residues. Germline values: CDR1 KGHSH, CDR2 LQKENI. Findings and caveats of the study: A later analysis reportedly found fewer N-insertions in an Asian-associated ancestry cluster than the approximately 700-donor mean. Analyzed later, association rates of TCRs varied across HLA loci, with DRB1 most and HLA-C fewest.

This TCR came from a female donor in good health and CMV-seronegative. The sequenced material came from PBMCs. The gene calls are TRBV18 and TRBJ2-5; no reliable D call. CDR3 sequence (DNA): TGTGCCAGCTCACCCTACAGCCAAGAGACCCAGTACTTC. Translating gives CASSPYSQETQYF.